The present TCR beta chain was sequenced within a study of blood T cell repertoires in COVID-19. Sequenced by immunoSEQ multiplex PCR; TCRdb stores in-frame clones only, minus some. The sample includes 95,000 to 150,000 clones, roughly 89% of them seen just once. The TCR sequence derives from a man between 35 and 55 years old with acute or convalescent COVID-19. The specimen sequenced was peripheral blood.

The CDR3 bases are TGTGCCAGCAGCGTAGTATCGACTAGCGGGATGAATGAGCAGTTCTTC. Its translation: CASSVVSTSGMNEQFF. V is TRBV9 and J is TRBJ2-1, with 11 bases lining up with TRBD2. The V gene end was trimmed by 0 bases and the J gene end by 7 bases; junction bases not matched to a gene: 6. The CDR3 has 16 amino acids. Germline CDR1 SGDLS, CDR2 YYNGEE.